The T cell receptor (beta chain) described here comes from a study of T cell changes during pregnancy in multiple sclerosis. The germline CDR1 and CDR2 sequences are MNHEY and SMNVEV (reference sequence). Trimming removed 0 bases from V and 4 bases from J, with 9 bases in between. This CDR3 has 14 residues. TCRdb's copy holds only in-frame clones and misses some; the assay was immunoSEQ multiplex PCR. Altogether under 85,000 clones are present, roughly 90% being singletons, with the ten largest covering over 7.5%. The sample holds a few counts of this clone. This rearrangement joins TRBV27 to TRBJ1-1, with D tentatively TRBD1 (6 bases). The sequenced sample was peripheral blood, obtained after pregnancy. The receptor was derived from a female donor in good health, enrolled as a control in a pregnancy study. CDR3 DNA: TGTGCCAGCAGTTTATCTACAGGGAGCACTGAAGCTTTCTTT. Translation: CASSLSTGSTEAFF.